One and the same sample provided the 26 T cell receptor beta chains below, sequenced in a study of T cell repertoires in cytomegalovirus infection. The antigens these receptors bind are not known. Via MiXCR, TCRdb re-called the reads, giving one row per CDR3 protein. The sample carries approximately 590,000 distinct CDR3 sequences, 40% recorded once. The sequencing here drew on cultured PBMCs, taken from culture after CMV antigen stimulation. The receptors come from a human donor in good health (CMV status not recorded). Some clones in this sample may be carry-over from other donors' samples.

The chain has TRBV7-6 and TRBJ1-3; D unresolved. Germline CDR1 SGHVS, CDR2 FNYEAQ. There are 15 residues in the CDR3. The V end was cut by 4 bases, the J end by 2 bases, with 12 bases between. CDR3: CASSSPGLAGNTIYF. In DNA, the CDR3 is TGTGCCAGCAGCTCCCCAGGCCTAGCTGGAAACACCATATATTTT.

The table lists this clonotype with many counts. This chain links TRBV7-2 with TRBJ2-2, with a tentative D call TRBD2 (6 bases). CDR3 size: 15 residues. Germline CDR1 SGHTA, CDR2 FQGNSA. V lost 3 bases and J 3 bases, leaving 11 bases between the germline ends. CDR3 amino acids: CASSFRGLDTGELFF. The DNA of the CDR3 is TGTGCCAGCAGCTTCCGGGGGTTAGACACCGGGGAGCTGTTTTTT.

There are a few counts of this clonotype. The CDR3 coding sequence is TGTGCCAGCAGTTTAGTTTTTAGGACAGGGCTACGCTATAGCAATCAGCCCCAGCATTTT. This gives the protein CASSLVFRTGLRYSNQPQHF. V gene TRBV12-3 or TRBV12-4 combines with J gene TRBJ1-5, with TRBD1 identical over 8 bases. The CDR3 has 20 amino acids. J gave up 0 bases and V 1 base, and 14 bases lay outside the gene matches.

A few counts support this clonotype. The chain carries TRBV11-2 and TRBJ2-1, with 13 bases fitting TRBD2. J gave up 0 bases and V 5 bases, and 4 bases lay outside the gene matches. Germline V gene lookup returns CDR1 SGHAT and CDR2 FQNNGV. This CDR3 has 17 amino acids. The DNA of the CDR3 is TGTGCCAGCAGCCCACTAGCGGGGGGGATCTCCTACAATGAGCAGTTCTTC. Amino acids: CASSPLAGGISYNEQFF.

The chain combines TRBV5-1 with TRBJ1-5; D perhaps matches TRBD1 (5 bases). The V and J ends lost 1 base and 6 bases respectively, with 17 bases between them. Germline V CDR1 and CDR2: SGHRS, YFSETQ. The CDR3 covers 16 residues. The CDR3 loop is CASSLTGGTDGQPQHF. CDR3 sequence (DNA): TGCGCCAGCAGCTTGACCGGGGGGACGGACGGTCAGCCCCAGCATTTT.

The J gene is TRBJ2-5, the V gene TRBV29-1; 14 nucleotides match TRBD2. CDR1 SQVTM and CDR2 ANQGSEA come from the germline V gene. Germline trimming cut 0 bases from V and 5 bases from J; bases unmatched to any gene: 17. The CDR3 has 20 residues. CDR3 DNA sequence: TGCAGCGTTGAAGACGGACTCGTGGGGACTAGCGGGAGAACGTTGGAGACCCAGTACTTC. This sequence encodes CSVEDGLVGTSGRTLETQYF.

V gene TRBV12-3 or TRBV12-4 combines with J gene TRBJ1-1; TRBD1 aligns across 8 bases. Trimming removed 6 bases from V and 8 bases from J; junction bases left unmatched: 5. CDR3 length: 12 amino acids. The CDR3 region has the DNA TGTGCCAGCAGGCGCCGGGACAGGGAAGCTTTCTTT. Its protein is CASRRRDREAFF.

The chain couples TRBV20-1 to TRBJ2-7; no firm D call. V gave up 4 bases and J gave up 1 base, with 5 bases separating them. CDR1 DFQATT and CDR2 SNEGSKA come from the germline V gene (reference sequence). The CDR3 is made up of 11 amino acids. The CDR3 region is CSAIGSYEQYF. The CDR3 DNA reads TGCAGTGCTATAGGGTCCTACGAGCAGTACTTC.

The chain is built from TRBV7-9 and TRBJ2-1, with D possibly being TRBD1 or TRBD2 (5 bases each). Trimming removed 3 bases from V and 7 bases from J, with 19 bases in between. Germline assignment: CDR1 SEHNR and CDR2 FQNEAQ (reference sequence). The CDR3 covers 16 residues. The CDR3 DNA reads TGTGCCAGCAGCTTCCAGGGAGACCCCGCGGTGAATGAGCAGTTCTTC. Translation: CASSFQGDPAVNEQFF.

The CDR3 DNA reads TGTGCCAGCAGTTCCCAAAGTAAGCCGGGGTACGAGCAGTACTTC. This translates into CASSSQSKPGYEQYF. The chain recombines TRBV12-3 or TRBV12-4 with TRBJ2-7, with D perhaps TRBD2 (5 bases). Trimming took off 4 bases at V and 4 bases at J, with 17 bases between the two ends. The CDR3 loop spans 15 amino acids.

This clonotype was seen more than once but under ten times. The rearrangement links TRBV7-2 to TRBJ2-3; 10 bases fit TRBD2. CDR3 length: 19 amino acids. V lost 1 base, J lost 2 bases, and 12 bases stayed unmatched. The germline V gene encodes CDR1 SGHTA and CDR2 FQGNSA. The CDR3 nucleotides are TGTGCCAGCAGCTTAGAATCCCCTAAAGCGGGAGGGACCACAGATACGCAGTATTTT. Translated: CASSLESPKAGGTTDTQYF.

The rearrangement links TRBV6-8 to TRBJ2-2; D gene uncertain. The V gene's germline CDR1 is MNHGY and CDR2 SAAAGT. The V gene lost 6 bases and the J gene lost 4 bases, with 15 bases spanning the gap. The CDR3 contains 15 residues. Here the CDR3 DNA reads TGTGCCAGCAGGGTTCAGGCCTCGGGCACCGGGGAGCTGTTTTTT. As protein: CASRVQASGTGELFF.

The V gene is TRBV2, the J gene TRBJ2-5; D unresolved. The CDR3 is 11 amino acids. The V and J ends lost 6 bases and 5 bases respectively, with 7 bases between them. Germline CDR1 reads SNHLY; CDR2 reads FYNNEI. The CDR3 region has the DNA TGTGCCAGCAGGCCCTGGGAGACCCAGTACTTC. Its protein is CASRPWETQYF.

This clonotype was detected only once. The rearrangement uses TRBV10-3 and TRBJ2-1, with a tentative D call TRBD2 (5 bases). The germline gives CDR1 ENHRY, CDR2 SYGVKD. The CDR3 is 17 residues long. V dropped 2 bases and J dropped 4 bases, with 18 bases sitting between them. Written as DNA, the CDR3 is TGTGCCATCAGTGAGCCCATAGGGAGATCCCAGTACAATGAGCAGTTCTTC. As protein: CAISEPIGRSQYNEQFF.

This clonotype was found a few times. Compared with germline, one end of the junction differs, possibly owing to a read error. The genes are TRBV7-2 and TRBJ2-1, with 9 bases aligning to TRBD1. The CDR3 totals 15 residues. The germline V gene encodes CDR1 SGHTA and CDR2 FQGNSA. This CDR3 is CASSSDRGSHNEQFF. DNA for the CDR3: TGTGCCAGCAGCTCGGACAGGGGCTCCCACAATGAGCAGTTCTTC.

This sequence joins TRBV6-6 and TRBJ1-5; D possibly corresponds to TRBD1 (6 bases). The V end lost 2 bases, the J end lost 8 bases, and 13 bases lay between the germline ends. This CDR3 region has 14 residues. Per germline, CDR1 MNHNY and CDR2 SVGAGI (reference sequence). Here the CDR3 reads CASSYRQGLEPQHF. Here the CDR3 DNA reads TGTGCCAGCAGTTACCGGCAGGGGCTGGAGCCCCAGCATTTT.

V gene TRBV6-6 combines with J gene TRBJ1-2; D gene uncertain. Germline V gene sequence: CDR1 MNHNY, CDR2 SVGAGI (reference sequence). The CDR3 contains 14 residues. V shed 0 bases and J shed 8 bases, with 13 bases lying between them. The CDR3 loop is CASSYSTDAGGYTF. CDR3 DNA: TGTGCCAGCAGTTACTCTACGGATGCGGGGGGCTACACCTTC.

As concerns this clonotype: A read error may account for a junction end that differs from germline. The chain employs TRBV5-3 and TRBJ1-4; D is unresolved. TRBV5-3 counts as an open reading frame of uncertain function. This CDR3 is built from 14 residues. This CDR3 is CASSLSNRGEKLFF. The CDR3 bases are TGTGCCAGCAGCTTGTCCAATCGGGGTGAAAAACTGTTTTTT.

This chain links TRBV10-3 with TRBJ2-7; D is ambiguous. Per the germline V gene, CDR1 is ENHRY and CDR2 is SYGVKD. With 2 bases removed from V and 5 bases from J, the gap between germline ends came to 4 bases. The CDR3 contains 11 residues. This chain's CDR3 is CAISEVNEQYF. In DNA form, the CDR3 reads TGTGCCATCAGTGAGGTCAACGAGCAGTACTTC.

The chain recombines TRBV12-3 or TRBV12-4 with TRBJ1-1; the D is unclear. CDR3 length equals 13 residues. The V gene lost 8 bases and the J gene lost 0 bases, with 10 bases spanning the gap. CDR3 bases: TGTGCCAGCGTCCAGGAGATGAACACTGAAGCTTTCTTT. Translation gives CASVQEMNTEAFF.

This clonotype was recorded a few times. V and J are TRBV4-1 and TRBJ2-7; D perhaps matches TRBD1 (6 bases). Germline loops: CDR1 MGHRA, CDR2 YSYEKL. The V gene lost 2 bases and the J gene lost 3 bases, with 29 bases spanning the gap. This CDR3 is built from 20 residues. The CDR3 loop reads CASSQYPPGAEVAGFYEQYF. CDR3 nucleotide sequence: TGCGCCAGCAGCCAATACCCCCCAGGGGCGGAGGTCGCGGGCTTCTACGAGCAGTACTTC.

Many counts were recorded for this clonotype. The chain is built from TRBV12-3 or TRBV12-4 and TRBJ1-1; possible D gene TRBD1, 5 bases. This CDR3 spans 15 amino acids. V was cut by 1 base and J by 11 bases, with 20 bases left in between. CDR3: CASSLEAQTARAAFF. CDR3 coding DNA: TGTGCCAGCAGTTTAGAAGCGCAGACAGCTAGGGCGGCTTTCTTT.

The chain combines TRBV4-1 with TRBJ2-1, with D possibly TRBD1 on 6 matching bases. Germline CDR1 MGHRA, CDR2 YSYEKL. The CDR3 length is 12 residues. Trimming removed 3 bases at V and 13 bases at J, with 13 bases between. CDR3 amino acids: CASSQIKGVQFF. In DNA form, the CDR3 reads TGCGCCAGCAGCCAGATTAAGGGGGTACAGTTCTTC.

This chain connects TRBV5-5 to TRBJ2-3, with 9 bases fitting TRBD2. V shed 2 bases, J shed 0 bases, and the junction held 4 bases outside the gene matches. The length of the CDR3 is 16 residues. Germline V gene data show CDR1 as SGHKS and CDR2 as YYEKEE (reference sequence). CDR3 residues: CASSFLAGPSTDTQYF. The CDR3 DNA reads TGTGCCAGCAGCTTCCTAGCGGGGCCTAGCACAGATACGCAGTATTTT.

The chain joins TRBV7-8 to TRBJ2-3, with a tentative D call TRBD2 (6 bases). With 6 bases removed from V and 4 bases from J, the gap between germline ends came to 17 bases. The CDR3 extends over 15 amino acids. Looked up from germline, CDR1 is SGHVS and CDR2 is FQNEAQ. The CDR3 nucleotides read TGTGCCAGCAGTAGAAACGCTGGGAGGTCAGATACGCAGTATTTT. Its translation: CASSRNAGRSDTQYF.

This clonotype occurred a few times. The V and J genes are TRBV7-2 and TRBJ2-2; D uncertain. V lost 5 bases and J lost 3, with 7 bases in between. Germline CDR1 and CDR2: SGHTA and FQGNSA. The CDR3 sequence is 13 residues long. DNA for the CDR3: TGTGCCAGCAGCCCGCAATACACCGGGGAGCTGTTTTTT. Residues: CASSPQYTGELFF.